This section outlines one T cell receptor beta chain sequence together with its context. What it binds is not known. This sample was included in a study of cytomegalovirus exposure and HLA in healthy donors. Overall study results and limits: Usually a TCR sequence was rare, but some public TCRs were found in many donors. What a later analysis reportedly showed was that an Asian-associated ancestry cluster had fewer N-insertions than the approximately 700-donor mean. As a later analysis showed, a missense DCLRE1C variant was linked to trimming of TCR beta V- and J-genes.

V lost 4 bases and J lost 6; bases outside the gene matches: 6. CDR3 length: 15 residues. Germline CDR1 is MDHEN and CDR2 is SYDVKM. PCR was performed using 60 Vbeta and 13 Jbeta primers. TCRdb keeps only in-frame clones here, not all; method: immunoSEQ multiplex PCR. The data show 100,000 to 120,000 clones, about 90% seen once. This sequence originates from a man aged 35 to 55 in good health and CMV-seronegative. Sequencing was done on a sample of PBMCs. The V gene is TRBV28, the J gene TRBJ2-1, with 10 bases fitting TRBD2. The CDR3 nucleotides are TGTGCCAGCAGTTCACAGCGGGGGGGCTCCAATGAGCAGTTCTTC. It translates to CASSSQRGGSNEQFF.